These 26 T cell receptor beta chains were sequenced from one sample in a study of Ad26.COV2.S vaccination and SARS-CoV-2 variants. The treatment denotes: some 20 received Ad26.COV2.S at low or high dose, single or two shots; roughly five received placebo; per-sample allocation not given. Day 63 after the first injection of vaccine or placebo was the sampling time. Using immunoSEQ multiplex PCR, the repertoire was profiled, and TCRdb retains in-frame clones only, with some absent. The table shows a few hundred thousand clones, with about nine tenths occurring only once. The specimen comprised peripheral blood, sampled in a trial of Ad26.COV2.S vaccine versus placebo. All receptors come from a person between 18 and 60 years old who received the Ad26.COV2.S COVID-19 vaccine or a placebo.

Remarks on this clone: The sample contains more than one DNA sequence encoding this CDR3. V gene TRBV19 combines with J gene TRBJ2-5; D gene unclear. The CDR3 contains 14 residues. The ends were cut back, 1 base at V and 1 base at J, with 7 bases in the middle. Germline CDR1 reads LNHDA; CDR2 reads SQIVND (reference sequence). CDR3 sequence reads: CASSIGGSQETQYF. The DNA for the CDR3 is TGTGCCAGTAGTATAGGCGGCAGCCAAGAGACCCAGTACTTC.

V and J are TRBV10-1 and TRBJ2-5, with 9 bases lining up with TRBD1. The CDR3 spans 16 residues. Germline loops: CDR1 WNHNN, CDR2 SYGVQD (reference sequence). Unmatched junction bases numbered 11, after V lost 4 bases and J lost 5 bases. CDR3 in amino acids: CASSARPGTGTETQYF. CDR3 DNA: TGCGCCAGCAGTGCGCGCCCTGGGACAGGGACGGAGACCCAGTACTTC.

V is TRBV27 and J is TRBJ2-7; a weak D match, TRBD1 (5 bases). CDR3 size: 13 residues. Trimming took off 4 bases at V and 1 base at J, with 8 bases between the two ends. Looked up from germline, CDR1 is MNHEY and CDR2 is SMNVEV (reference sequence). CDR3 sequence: CASSWTKSYEQYF. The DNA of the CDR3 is TGTGCCAGCAGTTGGACAAAGTCCTACGAGCAGTACTTC.

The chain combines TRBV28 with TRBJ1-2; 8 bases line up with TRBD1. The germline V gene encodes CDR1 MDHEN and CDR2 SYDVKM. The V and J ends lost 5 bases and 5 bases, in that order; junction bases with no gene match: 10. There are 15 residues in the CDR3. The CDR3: CASSDMTGDWYGYTF. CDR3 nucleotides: TGTGCCAGCAGTGACATGACAGGGGATTGGTATGGCTACACCTTC.

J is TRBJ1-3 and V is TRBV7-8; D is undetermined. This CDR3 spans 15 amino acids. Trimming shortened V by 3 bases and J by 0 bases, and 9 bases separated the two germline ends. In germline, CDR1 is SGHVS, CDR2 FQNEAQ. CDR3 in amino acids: CASSFGPISGNTIYF. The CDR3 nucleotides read TGTGCCAGCAGCTTCGGGCCCATCTCTGGAAACACCATATATTTT.

Written as DNA, the CDR3 is TGCGCCAGCAGCCAAGATTTTAGCCTTGAGGAGACCCAGTACTTC. This gives the protein CASSQDFSLEETQYF. The rearrangement joins TRBV4-3 to TRBJ2-5; no clear D. V lost 0 bases and J 5 bases, leaving 13 bases between the germline ends. Per the germline V gene, CDR1 is LGHNA and CDR2 is YSLEER. The CDR3 contains 15 residues.

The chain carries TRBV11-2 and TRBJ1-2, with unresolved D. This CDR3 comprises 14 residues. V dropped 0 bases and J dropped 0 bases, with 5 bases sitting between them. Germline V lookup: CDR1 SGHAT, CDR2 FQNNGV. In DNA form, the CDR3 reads TGTGCCAGCAGCTTAGATCCCCCTAACTATGGCTACACCTTC. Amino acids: CASSLDPPNYGYTF.

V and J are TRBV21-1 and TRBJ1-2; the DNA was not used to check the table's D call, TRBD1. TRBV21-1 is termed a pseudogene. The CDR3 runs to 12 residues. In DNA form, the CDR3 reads TGTGCCAGCAGCAAAGTTGGGGACAGGCCCACCTTC. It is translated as CASSKVGDRPTF.

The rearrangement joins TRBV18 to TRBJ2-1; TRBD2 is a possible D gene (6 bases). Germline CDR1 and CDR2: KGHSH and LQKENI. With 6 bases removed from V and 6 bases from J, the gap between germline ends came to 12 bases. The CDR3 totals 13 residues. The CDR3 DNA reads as TGTGCCAGCTCCGGGAGCTGGGGCAATGAGCAGTTCTTC. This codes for CASSGSWGNEQFF.

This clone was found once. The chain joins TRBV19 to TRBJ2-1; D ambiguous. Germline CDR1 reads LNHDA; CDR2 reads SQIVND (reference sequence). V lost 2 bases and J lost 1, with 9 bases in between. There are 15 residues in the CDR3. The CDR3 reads CASSIMWGSYNEQFF. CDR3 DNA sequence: TGTGCCAGTAGTATAATGTGGGGTTCCTACAATGAGCAGTTCTTC.

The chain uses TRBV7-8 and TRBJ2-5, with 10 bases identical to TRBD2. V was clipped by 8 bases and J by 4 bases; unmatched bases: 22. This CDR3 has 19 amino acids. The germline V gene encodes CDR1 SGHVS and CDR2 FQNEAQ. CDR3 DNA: TGTGCCAGCGGCAAAAGATGGCGGCTAGCGGGGGCCCCGGGAGAGACCCAGTACTTC. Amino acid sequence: CASGKRWRLAGAPGETQYF. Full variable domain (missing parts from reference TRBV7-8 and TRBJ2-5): GAGVSQSPRYKVAKRGQDVALRCDPISGHVSLFWYQQALGQGPEFLTYFQNEAQLDKSGLPSDRFFAERPEGSVSTLKIQRTQQEDSAVYLCASGKRWRLAGAPGETQYFGPGTRLLVL.

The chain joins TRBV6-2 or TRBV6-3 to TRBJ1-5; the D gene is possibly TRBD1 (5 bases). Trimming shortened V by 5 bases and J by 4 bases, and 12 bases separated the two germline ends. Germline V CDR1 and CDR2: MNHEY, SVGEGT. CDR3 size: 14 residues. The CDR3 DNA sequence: TGTGCCAGCAGTCAGAACAGGAGGAATCAGCCCCAGCATTTT. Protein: CASSQNRRNQPQHF.

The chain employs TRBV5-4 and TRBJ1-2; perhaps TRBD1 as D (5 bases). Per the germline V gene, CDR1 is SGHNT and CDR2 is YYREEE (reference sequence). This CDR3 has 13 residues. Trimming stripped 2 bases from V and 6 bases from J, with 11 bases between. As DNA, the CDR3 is TGTGCCAGCAGCTTCCAGGGAGGGGATGGCTACACCTTC. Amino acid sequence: CASSFQGGDGYTF.

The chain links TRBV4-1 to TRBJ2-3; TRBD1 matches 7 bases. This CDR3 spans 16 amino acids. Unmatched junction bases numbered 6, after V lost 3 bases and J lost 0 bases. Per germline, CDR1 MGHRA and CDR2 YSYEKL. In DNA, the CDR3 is TGCGCCAGCAGCCACTTGACAGGGACGAGCACAGATACGCAGTATTTT. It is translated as CASSHLTGTSTDTQYF.

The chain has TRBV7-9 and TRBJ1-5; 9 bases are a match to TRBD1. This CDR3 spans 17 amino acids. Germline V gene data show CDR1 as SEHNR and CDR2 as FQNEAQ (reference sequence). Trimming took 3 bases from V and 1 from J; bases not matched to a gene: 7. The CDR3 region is CASSLGQGSPSNQPQHF. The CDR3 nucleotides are TGTGCCAGCAGCTTGGGACAGGGAAGTCCGAGCAATCAGCCCCAGCATTTT.

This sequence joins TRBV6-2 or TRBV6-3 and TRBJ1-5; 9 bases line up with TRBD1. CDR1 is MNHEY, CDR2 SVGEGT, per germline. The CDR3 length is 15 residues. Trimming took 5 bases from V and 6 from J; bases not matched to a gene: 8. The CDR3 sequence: CASSTITGGIQPQHF. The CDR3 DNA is TGTGCCAGCAGTACCATAACAGGGGGCATTCAGCCCCAGCATTTT.

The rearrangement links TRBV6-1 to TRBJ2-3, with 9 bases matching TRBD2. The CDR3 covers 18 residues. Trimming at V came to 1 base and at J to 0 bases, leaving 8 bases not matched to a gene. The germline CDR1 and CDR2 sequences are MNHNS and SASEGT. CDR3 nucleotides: TGTGCCAGCAGTGAAGGGTCAGCGGGGGGCCTGAGCACAGATACGCAGTATTTT. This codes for CASSEGSAGGLSTDTQYF.

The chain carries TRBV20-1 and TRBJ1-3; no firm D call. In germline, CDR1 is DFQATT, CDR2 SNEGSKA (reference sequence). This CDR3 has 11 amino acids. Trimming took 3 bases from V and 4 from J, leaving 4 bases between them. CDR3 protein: CSASMGNTIYF. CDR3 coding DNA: TGCAGTGCTAGCATGGGAAACACCATATATTTT.

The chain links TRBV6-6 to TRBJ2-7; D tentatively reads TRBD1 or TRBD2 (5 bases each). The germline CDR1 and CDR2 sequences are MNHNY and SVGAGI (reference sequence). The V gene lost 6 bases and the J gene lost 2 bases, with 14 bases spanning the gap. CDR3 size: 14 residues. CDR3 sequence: CASSLGTATYEQYF. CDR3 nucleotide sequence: TGTGCCAGCAGCCTAGGGACGGCGACCTACGAGCAGTACTTC.

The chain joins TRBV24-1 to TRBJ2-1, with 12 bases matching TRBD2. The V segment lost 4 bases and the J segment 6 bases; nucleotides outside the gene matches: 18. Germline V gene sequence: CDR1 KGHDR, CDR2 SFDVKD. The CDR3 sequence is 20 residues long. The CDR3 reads CATSEPTGTSGYGVSNEQFF. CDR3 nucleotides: TGTGCCACCAGTGAGCCTACCGGGACTAGCGGGTATGGGGTTTCCAATGAGCAGTTCTTC.

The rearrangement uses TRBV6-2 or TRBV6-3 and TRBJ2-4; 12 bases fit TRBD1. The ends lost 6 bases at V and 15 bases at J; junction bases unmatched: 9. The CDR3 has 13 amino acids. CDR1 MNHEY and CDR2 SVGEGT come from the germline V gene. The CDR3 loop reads CASRPGTGGVGYF. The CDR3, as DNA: TGTGCCAGCAGACCTGGGACAGGGGGCGTTGGGTACTTC.

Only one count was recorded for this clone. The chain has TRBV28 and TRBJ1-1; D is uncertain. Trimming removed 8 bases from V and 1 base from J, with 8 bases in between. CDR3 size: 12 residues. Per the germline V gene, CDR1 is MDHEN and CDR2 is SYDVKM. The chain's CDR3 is CASRTGNTEAFF. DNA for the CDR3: TGTGCCAGCCGGACGGGGAACACTGAAGCTTTCTTT. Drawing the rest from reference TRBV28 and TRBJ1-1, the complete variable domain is DVKVTQSSRYLVKRTGEKVFLECVQDMDHENMFWYRQDPGLGLRLIYFSYDVKMKEKGDIPEGYSVSREKKERFSLILESASTNQTSMYLCASRTGNTEAFFGQGTRLTVV.

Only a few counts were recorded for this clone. DNA for the CDR3: TGTGCCAGCAGCTTATCAGGGAACTATGGCTACACCTTC. Protein product: CASSLSGNYGYTF. The chain recombines TRBV5-6 with TRBJ1-2, with a tentative D call TRBD1 (5 bases). With 2 bases removed from V and 2 bases from J, the gap between germline ends came to 7 bases. The CDR3 length is 13 residues. CDR1 is SGHDT, CDR2 YYEEEE, per germline.

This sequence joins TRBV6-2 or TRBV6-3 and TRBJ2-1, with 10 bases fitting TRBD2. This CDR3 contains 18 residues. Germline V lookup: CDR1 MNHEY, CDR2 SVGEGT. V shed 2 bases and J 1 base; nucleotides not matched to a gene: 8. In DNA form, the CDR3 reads TGTGCCAGCAGTTACGAAATTCTAGCGGGGGCATCCTACAATGAGCAGTTCTTC. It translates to CASSYEILAGASYNEQFF.

In DNA, the CDR3 is TGTGCCAGCAGCTTACGGGCAGGGACGAGCAGTGAAGCTTTCTTT. Its translation is CASSLRAGTSSEAFF. The rearrangement links TRBV7-2 to TRBJ1-1; TRBD1 is a possible D gene (5 bases). Germline V gene data show CDR1 as SGHTA and CDR2 as FQGNSA. The CDR3 is 15 amino acids. The V end lost 2 bases, the J end lost 7 bases, and 17 bases lay between the germline ends.

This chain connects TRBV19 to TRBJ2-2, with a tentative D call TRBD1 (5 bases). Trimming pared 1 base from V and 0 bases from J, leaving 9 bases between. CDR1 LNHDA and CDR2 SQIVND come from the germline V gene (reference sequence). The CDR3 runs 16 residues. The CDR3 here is CASSIGGHPNTGELFF. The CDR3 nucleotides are TGTGCCAGTAGTATAGGTGGACACCCGAACACCGGGGAGCTGTTTTTT. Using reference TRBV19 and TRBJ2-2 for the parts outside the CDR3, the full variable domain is DGGITQSPKYLFRKEGQNVTLSCEQNLNHDAMYWYRQDPGQGLRLIYYSQIVNDFQKGDIAEGYSVSREKKESFPLTVTSAQKNPTAFYLCASSIGGHPNTGELFFGEGSRLTVL.